What follows is one T cell receptor (beta chain) and its context. This sample stems from a study of shared clonotypes between healthy human individuals. At the level of the study: CD4 naive and CD4 memory each took three plates per donor, while CD8 naive took two and CD8 memory one.

Trimming shortened V by 5 bases and J by 3 bases, and 14 bases separated the two germline ends. The CDR3 has 14 residues. Germline CDR1 SGHAT, CDR2 FQNNGV. Profiled with immunoSEQ multiplex PCR; TCRdb holds only in-frame clones, not every one. The sample has some 300,000 clones, roughly 80% seen once. Sequencing was performed on memory CD4+ T cells sorted from blood. The subset here: CD45RA-negative fraction. The source of this sequence is a man younger than 40 in good health. This chain links TRBV11-2 with TRBJ2-7; D is uncertain. The CDR3 loop reads CASSQTEAFYEQYF. CDR3 in DNA: TGTGCCAGCAGCCAAACAGAGGCCTTCTACGAGCAGTACTTC.